One sample yielded the 11 T cell receptor beta chains listed below, sequenced in a study of blood T cell repertoires in COVID-19. Assay: immunoSEQ multiplex PCR; the TCRdb copy retains only in-frame clones and omits some. The sample includes around 110,000 clones, 90% of them seen just once. Sequenced sample: peripheral blood. Source of these receptors: a human donor with active COVID-19. The donor label of this sample is uncertain.

This rearrangement joins TRBV5-6 to TRBJ2-1; 9 bases line up with TRBD1. Germline V gene lookup returns CDR1 SGHDT and CDR2 YYEEEE. The CDR3 sequence is 18 residues long. V lost 2 bases, J lost 6 bases, and 15 bases stayed unmatched. In nucleotides, the CDR3 is TGTGCCAGCAGCTTCCGGACGACAGGGGGAGATCGGGGCAATGAGCAGTTCTTC. Its translation is CASSFRTTGGDRGNEQFF.

The chain links TRBV28 to TRBJ1-2, with 9 bases lining up with TRBD1. After removal of 6 bases from V and 8 bases from J, the junction contained 13 bases not matched to a gene. This CDR3 comprises 15 residues. Germline V gives CDR1 MDHEN, CDR2 SYDVKM. The CDR3 loop is CASSLTGGQGEGYTF. CDR3 nucleotide sequence: TGTGCCAGCAGCCTTACCGGGGGACAGGGAGAGGGCTACACCTTC.

The chain links TRBV5-1 to TRBJ1-1; D call uncertain. Trimming removed 0 bases at V and 4 bases at J, with 13 bases between. The CDR3 has 15 residues. The germline CDR1 and CDR2 sequences are SGHRS and YFSETQ. The CDR3 spells CASSLALGRGTEAFF. The CDR3 DNA is TGCGCCAGCAGCTTGGCCCTGGGGAGAGGCACTGAAGCTTTCTTT.

The chain couples TRBV7-9 to TRBJ2-5; 7 bases fit TRBD2. The germline gives CDR1 SEHNR, CDR2 FQNEAQ (reference sequence). V lost 5 bases, J lost 4 bases, and 7 bases stayed unmatched. The CDR3 totals 14 residues. This chain's CDR3 is CASSPRTSSETQYF. The CDR3, as DNA: TGTGCCAGCAGCCCAAGGACTAGTTCAGAGACCCAGTACTTC. The variable domain in full, with the rest retrieved from reference TRBV7-9 and TRBJ2-5, is DTGVSQNPRHKITKRGQNVTFRCDPISEHNRLYWYRQTLGQGPEFLTYFQNEAQLEKSRLLSDRFSAERPKGSFSTLEIQRTEQGDSAMYLCASSPRTSSETQYFGPGTRLLVL.

The rearrangement links TRBV2 to TRBJ2-2; D is possibly TRBD2 (5 bases). The germline V gene encodes CDR1 SNHLY and CDR2 FYNNEI. The CDR3 consists of 15 residues. The ends were cut back, 2 bases at V and 8 bases at J, with 15 bases in the middle. The CDR3 DNA is TGTGCCAGCAGTGAATCCCGGACTCGACGGGGGGAGCTGTTTTTT. Translating gives CASSESRTRRGELFF.

About this clone itself: Distinct nucleotide sequences in the sample also encode this CDR3. The genes are TRBV21-1 and TRBJ2-7; TRBD1, as called in the table, went unchecked against the DNA. TRBV21-1 is a listed pseudogene. The CDR3 contains 12 residues. CDR3 in amino acids: CASRGLPYEQYF. As DNA, the CDR3 is TGTGCCAGCAGGGGGCTACCCTACGAGCAGTACTTC.

This clone was counted a few times. The chain links TRBV11-3 to TRBJ2-2; D call uncertain. This CDR3 has 14 residues. Germline CDR1 and CDR2: SGHNT and YENEEA. Trimming removed 5 bases at V and 6 bases at J, with 13 bases between. CDR3 DNA: TGTGCCAGCAGCAACAAACAGATTCCCGGGGAGCTGTTTTTT. Translating it yields CASSNKQIPGELFF. Supplemented by reference TRBV11-3 and TRBJ2-2, the full variable domain reads EAGVVQSPRYKIIEKKQPVAFWCNPISGHNTLYWYLQNLGQGPELLIRYENEEAVDDSQLPKDRFSAERLKGVDSTLKIQPAELGDSAVYLCASSNKQIPGELFFGEGSRLTVL.

V and J are TRBV27 and TRBJ2-7; 16 bases are a match to TRBD2. With 5 bases clipped from V and 3 bases from J, the junction kept 16 bases outside the gene matches. Germline V gene lookup returns CDR1 MNHEY and CDR2 SMNVEV (reference sequence). There are 20 residues in the CDR3. CDR3 in amino acids: CASSPKHPGLAGGPYYEQYF. CDR3 DNA: TGTGCCAGCAGTCCCAAACATCCGGGACTAGCGGGGGGGCCATACTACGAGCAGTACTTC.

The genes are TRBV5-1 and TRBJ2-3; TRBD2 aligns across 12 bases. Germline V gene lookup returns CDR1 SGHRS and CDR2 YFSETQ. CDR3 length equals 17 residues. The V and J ends lost 6 bases and 5 bases, in that order; junction bases with no gene match: 13. The CDR3 sequence: CASTRLAGALGGDTQYF. The CDR3 DNA is TGCGCCAGCACCCGACTAGCGGGGGCGCTCGGGGGAGATACGCAGTATTTT.

The J gene is TRBJ2-1, the V gene TRBV4-3; 7 bases align to TRBD2. CDR3 length equals 16 residues. The V gene end was trimmed by 1 base and the J gene end by 5 bases; junction bases not matched to a gene: 8. Germline values: CDR1 LGHNA, CDR2 YSLEER. The DNA of the CDR3 is TGCGCCAGCAGCCAAGCGAAGGGCGGGGGAAACAATGAGCAGTTCTTC. Protein: CASSQAKGGGNNEQFF.

In this sample, this clone turned up once. The V call is TRBV27, the J call TRBJ2-1; perhaps TRBD1 as D (5 bases). V was cut by 3 bases and J by 6 bases, with 6 bases left in between. The CDR3 totals 12 residues. Germline V gene lookup returns CDR1 MNHEY and CDR2 SMNVEV (reference sequence). CDR3 nucleotide sequence: TGTGCCAGCAGTTTTAGGGGCAATGAGCAGTTCTTC. As protein: CASSFRGNEQFF.